These T cell receptor beta chains were read from a single sample in a study of cytomegalovirus exposure and HLA in healthy donors. Libraries were prepared by immunoSEQ multiplex PCR; TCRdb keeps only in-frame clonotypes and omits some of them. The repertoire consists of 130,000 or so clones, with roughly four fifths occurring once and the leading ten covering about 3.2%. The specimen was PBMCs. These receptors originate from a man between 18 and 35 years old in good health and CMV-seropositive. The CDR3 runs from the conserved cysteine through the conserved F or W. Each record gives: CDR3 protein, CDR3 DNA, clone size, CDR3 length, D gene, V gene, J gene. A D gene is named only where the DNA matches it firmly. Where a row states a size, it is once, few, many or the class of an expanded clone; other rows omit it.

CDR3 protein: CAMQRGPYYEQYF; CDR3 DNA: TGTGCCATGCAGCGGGGGCCTTACTACGAGCAGTACTTC; clone size: NA; CDR3 length: 13; D gene: TRBD2; V gene: TRBV14; J gene: TRBJ2-7
CDR3 protein: CASSVAPGNSPLHF; CDR3 DNA: TGTGCCAGCAGCGTAGCGCCGGGAAATTCACCCCTCCACTTT; clone size: once; CDR3 length: 14; D gene: NA; V gene: TRBV9; J gene: TRBJ1-6
CDR3 protein: CASSGFSTGSPYEQYF; CDR3 DNA: TGTGCCAGCAGTGGCTTCTCGACAGGGTCTCCCTACGAGCAGTACTTC; clone size: NA; CDR3 length: 16; D gene: TRBD1; V gene: TRBV6-1; J gene: TRBJ2-7
CDR3 protein: CASSEASTGTGTSYEQYF; CDR3 DNA: TGTGCCAGCAGTGAAGCTTCGACCGGGACAGGGACCTCCTACGAGCAGTACTTC; clone size: NA; CDR3 length: 18; D gene: TRBD1; V gene: TRBV6-1; J gene: TRBJ2-7
CDR3 protein: CASSLTWANNEQFF; CDR3 DNA: TGTGCCAGCAGCTTGACCTGGGCAAACAATGAGCAGTTCTTC; clone size: NA; CDR3 length: 14; D gene: NA; V gene: TRBV7-9; J gene: TRBJ2-1
CDR3 protein: CASREREMDEQFF; CDR3 DNA: TGTGCCAGCAGGGAACGGGAGATGGATGAGCAGTTCTTC; clone size: NA; CDR3 length: 13; D gene: NA; V gene: TRBV2; J gene: TRBJ2-1
CDR3 protein: CASSVLAGAVGGELFF; CDR3 DNA: TGTGCCAGCAGCGTACTAGCGGGAGCCGTCGGGGGGGAGCTGTTTTTT; clone size: NA; CDR3 length: 16; D gene: TRBD2; V gene: TRBV9; J gene: TRBJ2-2
CDR3 protein: CASSPRVGYTF; CDR3 DNA: TGTGCCAGCTCACCGCGGGTAGGCTACACCTTC; clone size: NA; CDR3 length: 11; D gene: NA; V gene: TRBV18; J gene: TRBJ1-2
CDR3 protein: CASSSGYTEAFF; CDR3 DNA: TGTGCCAGCAGTTCGGGGTACACTGAAGCTTTCTTT; clone size: NA; CDR3 length: 12; D gene: NA; V gene: TRBV28; J gene: TRBJ1-1
CDR3 protein: CASSSRQGGQLYGYTF; CDR3 DNA: TGTGCCAGCAGTTCCCGACAGGGTGGCCAACTATATGGCTACACCTTC; clone size: NA; CDR3 length: 16; D gene: TRBD1; V gene: TRBV28; J gene: TRBJ1-2
CDR3 protein: CAISVGVNEQFF; CDR3 DNA: TGTGCCATCAGTGTCGGTGTAAATGAGCAGTTCTTC; clone size: once; CDR3 length: 12; D gene: NA; V gene: TRBV10-3; J gene: TRBJ2-1
CDR3 protein: CASSSAGGGADTQYF; CDR3 DNA: TGTGCCAGCAGTTCAGCGGGAGGTGGCGCAGATACGCAGTATTTT; clone size: few; CDR3 length: 15; D gene: TRBD2; V gene: TRBV28; J gene: TRBJ2-3
CDR3 protein: CASSFSGASTDTQYF; CDR3 DNA: TGTGCCAGCAGCTTCTCGGGAGCTAGCACAGATACGCAGTATTTT; clone size: NA; CDR3 length: 15; D gene: NA; V gene: TRBV9; J gene: TRBJ2-3
CDR3 protein: CASSIGQNVADTQYF; CDR3 DNA: TGTGCCAGTAGTATAGGCCAAAATGTAGCAGATACGCAGTATTTT; clone size: NA; CDR3 length: 15; D gene: NA; V gene: TRBV19; J gene: TRBJ2-3
CDR3 protein: CASSLRSNQPQHF; CDR3 DNA: TGTGCCAGCAGCCTAAGAAGCAATCAGCCCCAGCATTTT; clone size: NA; CDR3 length: 13; D gene: NA; V gene: TRBV6-6; J gene: TRBJ1-5
CDR3 protein: CASSLVPGARTEAFF; CDR3 DNA: TGTGCCAGCAGCTTGGTTCCAGGGGCGCGCACTGAAGCTTTCTTT; clone size: NA; CDR3 length: 15; D gene: NA; V gene: TRBV5-8; J gene: TRBJ1-1
CDR3 protein: CASSLGLAGAYNEQFF; CDR3 DNA: TGCGCCAGCAGCTTGGGCCTAGCGGGAGCCTACAATGAGCAGTTCTTC; clone size: NA; CDR3 length: 16; D gene: TRBD2; V gene: TRBV5-1; J gene: TRBJ2-1
CDR3 protein: CASSGGQGPIYEQYF; CDR3 DNA: TGTGCCAGCAGTGGGGGACAGGGCCCCATCTACGAGCAGTACTTC; clone size: NA; CDR3 length: 15; D gene: TRBD1; V gene: TRBV2; J gene: TRBJ2-7
CDR3 protein: CASRGAAQETQYF; CDR3 DNA: TGTGCCAGCAGGGGGGCCGCCCAAGAGACCCAGTACTTC; clone size: NA; CDR3 length: 13; D gene: NA; V gene: TRBV6-1; J gene: TRBJ2-5
CDR3 protein: CASSLQMISNQPQHF; CDR3 DNA: TGTGCCAGCAGTTTACAGATGATTAGCAATCAGCCCCAGCATTTT; clone size: NA; CDR3 length: 15; D gene: NA; V gene: TRBV27; J gene: TRBJ1-5
CDR3 protein: CASNTPGGADTGELFF; CDR3 DNA: TGTGCCAGCAACACCCCCGGGGGGGCGGACACCGGGGAGCTGTTTTTT; clone size: NA; CDR3 length: 16; D gene: TRBD2; V gene: TRBV11-2; J gene: TRBJ2-2
CDR3 protein: CASSSGQIQETQYF; CDR3 DNA: TGCGCCAGCAGCTCCGGACAGATCCAAGAGACCCAGTACTTC; clone size: NA; CDR3 length: 14; D gene: NA; V gene: TRBV5-1; J gene: TRBJ2-5
CDR3 protein: CASSPLRDGYTF; CDR3 DNA: TGTGCCAGCAGTCCCCTTCGCGATGGCTACACCTTC; clone size: NA; CDR3 length: 12; D gene: NA; V gene: TRBV28; J gene: TRBJ1-2
CDR3 protein: CASSLGVRLADYNEQFF; CDR3 DNA: TGTGCCAGCAGCTTAGGGGTGCGCCTAGCGGATTACAATGAGCAGTTCTTC; clone size: NA; CDR3 length: 17; D gene: TRBD2; V gene: TRBV11-1; J gene: TRBJ2-1
CDR3 protein: CASSQDARDGSYEQYF; CDR3 DNA: TGTGCCAGCAGCCAAGATGCGCGGGACGGCTCCTACGAGCAGTACTTC; clone size: once; CDR3 length: 16; D gene: NA; V gene: TRBV4-2; J gene: TRBJ2-7
CDR3 protein: CASSLTPGLKGGEAFF; CDR3 DNA: TGTGCCAGCAGCTTAACTCCGGGACTCAAAGGAGGGGAAGCTTTCTTT; clone size: NA; CDR3 length: 16; D gene: NA; V gene: TRBV7-3; J gene: TRBJ1-1
CDR3 protein: CSVEAGVVYGYTF; CDR3 DNA: TGCAGCGTTGAAGCAGGGGTGGTCTATGGCTACACCTTC; clone size: once; CDR3 length: 13; D gene: NA; V gene: TRBV29-1; J gene: TRBJ1-2
CDR3 protein: CASRGLAGNEQFF; CDR3 DNA: TGTGCCAGCAGAGGGCTAGCGGGGAATGAGCAGTTCTTC; clone size: NA; CDR3 length: 13; D gene: TRBD2; V gene: TRBV6-6; J gene: TRBJ2-1
CDR3 protein: CASSPSLVSWDRVAGELFF; CDR3 DNA: TGTGCCAGCAGCCCTTCTTTAGTCTCCTGGGACAGGGTCGCCGGGGAGCTGTTTTTT; clone size: NA; CDR3 length: 19; D gene: TRBD1; V gene: TRBV28; J gene: TRBJ2-2
CDR3 protein: CASSLLADSWNTEAFF; CDR3 DNA: TGTGCCAGCAGTTTATTGGCCGACAGTTGGAACACTGAAGCTTTCTTT; clone size: NA; CDR3 length: 16; D gene: NA; V gene: TRBV27; J gene: TRBJ1-1
CDR3 protein: CASSYPQEGMNTEAFF; CDR3 DNA: TGTGCCAGCAGTTACCCCCAGGAGGGTATGAACACTGAAGCTTTCTTT; clone size: NA; CDR3 length: 16; D gene: NA; V gene: TRBV6-6; J gene: TRBJ1-1
CDR3 protein: CASSTDRGGTEAFF; CDR3 DNA: TGTGCCAGCAGTACCGACAGGGGAGGCACTGAAGCTTTCTTT; clone size: NA; CDR3 length: 14; D gene: TRBD1; V gene: TRBV6-1; J gene: TRBJ1-1